This entry lists 30 T cell receptor beta chains sequenced from one sample in a study of technical replicates of blood from a few donors (dated by TCRdb to the late 2010s). Library prep was done by the immunoSEQ multiplex PCR assay. TCRdb re-hosts the immuneACCESS table, in-frame sequences only. Its copies lack some clones; in the studies checked, an unresolved V gene accounts for under half of them, and the cause for the rest is not known. The sample table holds around 76,000 clones, of which roughly 92% were seen once. The ten largest clones add up to 0.41% of the sample. Sequenced sample: T cells isolated from PBMCs. These receptors came from a human donor in good health.

This clone was seen more than once but under ten times. The chain employs TRBV4-1 and TRBJ1-1; no definite D call. CDR3 length: 14 amino acids. Trimming left V 1 base short and J 1 base short, with 7 bases between. Germline CDR1 reads MGHRA; CDR2 reads YSYEKL. The CDR3 protein is CASSQVGGNTEAFF. CDR3 DNA sequence: TGCGCCAGCAGCCAAGTAGGAGGGAACACTGAAGCTTTCTTT.

The rearrangement links TRBV11-3 to TRBJ2-7, with 10 nucleotides matching TRBD2. Germline CDR1 is SGHNT and CDR2 is YENEEA. The CDR3 covers 18 residues. V trimming: 0 bases; J trimming: 0 bases; junction bases outside the gene matches: 8. The CDR3 spells CASSLDPRLAGFSYEQYF. The DNA for the CDR3 is TGTGCCAGCAGCTTAGATCCCCGACTAGCGGGTTTCTCCTACGAGCAGTACTTC.

The chain is built from TRBV27 and TRBJ2-7; 7 nucleotides align to TRBD2. This CDR3 comprises 17 residues. The trim removed 1 base at V and 2 bases at J, leaving 11 bases unmatched. Germline V gene lookup returns CDR1 MNHEY and CDR2 SMNVEV (reference sequence). For the CDR3, the DNA is TGTGCCAGCAGTTTATGGGCGGGGCTAGCGGTCCCCTACGAGCAGTACTTC. Its translation: CASSLWAGLAVPYEQYF.

The rearrangement uses TRBV9 and TRBJ1-4; D might be TRBD1 (6 bases). The CDR3 extends over 16 amino acids. Trimming removed 0 bases from V and 8 bases from J, with 17 bases in between. CDR1 is SGDLS, CDR2 YYNGEE, per germline. CDR3: CASSVGQRERGEKLFF. Written as DNA, the CDR3 is TGTGCCAGCAGCGTAGGCCAGAGGGAAAGGGGGGAAAAACTGTTTTTT.

CDR3 sequence: CASSLSTSGTYEQYF. The CDR3, as DNA: TGTGCCAGCAGTTTATCCACTAGCGGAACCTACGAGCAGTACTTC. The chain joins TRBV27 to TRBJ2-7, with 8 bases aligning to TRBD2. Germline values: CDR1 MNHEY, CDR2 SMNVEV (reference sequence). This CDR3 contains 15 residues. Trimming removed 0 bases from V and 2 bases from J; junction bases left unmatched: 3.

This chain uses TRBV11-3 with TRBJ2-1, with D hard to call. CDR3 length: 18 residues. CDR1 and CDR2 from the germline V gene are SGHNT and YENEEA. Trimming shortened V by 1 base and J by 0 bases, and 16 bases separated the two germline ends. The CDR3 region has the DNA TGTGCCAGCAGCTTAGTTGGATCAGGTTTTAGCTCCTACAATGAGCAGTTCTTC. This gives the protein CASSLVGSGFSSYNEQFF.

V gene TRBV25-1 combines with J gene TRBJ1-1, with TRBD1 as a possible D gene (6 bases). The CDR3 covers 14 residues. V lost 8 bases, J lost 5 bases, and 18 bases lay in between. The germline gives CDR1 MGHDK, CDR2 SYGVNS. The CDR3 bases are TGTGCCAGCCGAGACTCACAGGGTTATACTGAAGCTTTCTTT. It specifies CASRDSQGYTEAFF.

V and J are TRBV2 and TRBJ2-7; the match to TRBD2 covers 7 bases. The junction had 3 bases not matched to a gene; V was cut back by 8 bases and J by 5 bases. The V gene's germline CDR1 is SNHLY and CDR2 FYNNEI. The CDR3 loop spans 11 amino acids. In nucleotides, the CDR3 is TGTGCCAGCTGGGAGGGTCACGAGCAGTACTTC. Encoded protein: CASWEGHEQYF.

This clone was picked up a small number of times. The gene calls are TRBV7-9 and TRBJ1-1; 8 bases are a match to TRBD1. Trimming removed 4 bases from V and 0 bases from J; junction bases left unmatched: 7. This CDR3 spans 16 amino acids. CDR1 is SEHNR and CDR2 is FQNEAQ in the germline V gene (reference sequence). CDR3 region: CASSSDRAGMNTEAFF. For the CDR3, the DNA is TGTGCCAGCAGCTCGGACAGGGCGGGGATGAACACTGAAGCTTTCTTT. The full variable domain, rest sourced from reference TRBV7-9 and TRBJ1-1, is DTGVSQNPRHKITKRGQNVTFRCDPISEHNRLYWYRQTLGQGPEFLTYFQNEAQLEKSRLLSDRFSAERPKGSFSTLEIQRTEQGDSAMYLCASSSDRAGMNTEAFFGQGTRLTVV.

The chain uses TRBV27 and TRBJ1-4; 7 bases align to TRBD1. The CDR3 is made up of 15 amino acids. Per the germline V gene, CDR1 is MNHEY and CDR2 is SMNVEV (reference sequence). V was clipped by 5 bases and J by 8 bases; unmatched bases: 11. The CDR3 protein is CASSVQGVPREKLFF. In DNA, the CDR3 is TGTGCCAGCAGTGTCCAGGGGGTTCCTCGGGAAAAACTGTTTTTT.

Here the CDR3 DNA reads TGTGCCAGCAGATCCAGCGGGAGCTCCTACAATGAGCAGTTCTTC. Translation: CASRSSGSSYNEQFF. The chain couples TRBV6-1 to TRBJ2-1; 8 bases match TRBD2. The CDR3 has 15 residues. Germline CDR1 MNHNS, CDR2 SASEGT. The V segment lost 6 bases and the J segment 0 bases; nucleotides outside the gene matches: 4.

The chain uses TRBV5-1 and TRBJ1-2; 8 nucleotides agree with TRBD1. Trimming at V came to 3 bases and at J to 6 bases, leaving 7 bases not matched to a gene. Germline V lookup: CDR1 SGHRS, CDR2 YFSETQ. The CDR3 has 14 residues. CDR3 sequence reads: CASSSGQGNDGYTF. The CDR3 nucleotides are TGCGCCAGCAGCTCAGGACAGGGAAACGATGGCTACACCTTC. Supplemented by reference TRBV5-1 and TRBJ1-2, the full variable domain reads KAGVTQTPRYLIKTRGQQVTLSCSPISGHRSVSWYQQTPGQGLQFLFEYFSETQRNKGNFPGRFSGRQFSNSRSEMNVSTLELGDSALYLCASSSGQGNDGYTFGSGTRLTVV.

This sequence joins TRBV4-1 and TRBJ2-1, with D hard to call. The CDR3 totals 17 residues. Germline assignment: CDR1 MGHRA and CDR2 YSYEKL. Trimming pared 3 bases from V and 3 bases from J, leaving 18 bases between. The CDR3: CASSQGPVGRYYNEQFF. For the CDR3, the DNA is TGCGCCAGCAGCCAGGGTCCGGTCGGCAGGTACTACAATGAGCAGTTCTTC.

The chain uses TRBV6-8 and TRBJ2-5; 14 bases align to TRBD2. This CDR3 region has 17 residues. Germline CDR1 MNHGY, CDR2 SAAAGT. Unmatched junction bases numbered 6, after V lost 2 bases and J lost 4 bases. The CDR3 is CASSYPPGLAGVETQYF. The DNA of the CDR3 is TGTGCCAGCAGTTACCCCCCGGGACTAGCGGGAGTAGAGACCCAGTACTTC.

This clone is a singleton in its sample. The chain recombines TRBV7-2 with TRBJ1-2; D may be TRBD1 (5 bases). Germline V gene lookup returns CDR1 SGHTA and CDR2 FQGNSA. This CDR3 has 13 residues. The V end was cut by 6 bases, the J end by 4 bases, with 12 bases between. The CDR3 sequence is CASRLRGIYGYTF. In DNA, the CDR3 is TGTGCCAGCAGACTAAGGGGTATCTATGGCTACACCTTC. The whole variable domain, remainder taken from reference TRBV7-2 and TRBJ1-2, is GAGVSQSPSNKVTEKGKDVELRCDPISGHTALYWYRQSLGQGLEFLIYFQGNSAPDKSGLPSDRFSAERTGGSVSTLTIQRTQQEDSAVYLCASRLRGIYGYTFGSGTRLTVV.

The rearrangement links TRBV6-6 to TRBJ1-5; tentative D call: TRBD1 (5 bases). Germline CDR1 reads MNHNY; CDR2 reads SVGAGI (reference sequence). V was cut by 8 bases and J by 0 bases, with 14 bases left in between. The CDR3 totals 15 residues. The CDR3 DNA reads TGTGCCAGCTGGGGCTCTTACTATAGCAATCAGCCCCAGCATTTT. Its translation is CASWGSYYSNQPQHF.

J is TRBJ1-2 and V is TRBV13; 7 nucleotides match TRBD1. This CDR3 is 14 amino acids long. Trimming removed 6 bases from V and 4 bases from J; junction bases left unmatched: 8. CDR1 is PRHDT, CDR2 FYEKMQ, per germline (reference sequence). The chain's CDR3 is CASSPTGTVYGYTF. For the CDR3, the DNA is TGTGCCAGCAGTCCAACCGGGACAGTCTATGGCTACACCTTC.

The V and J genes are TRBV4-1 and TRBJ1-1; no reliable D call. There are 14 residues in the CDR3. Germline values: CDR1 MGHRA, CDR2 YSYEKL. V shed 1 base and J shed 1 base, with 7 bases lying between them. The DNA of the CDR3 is TGCGCCAGCAGCCAAGGACATTGGAACACTGAAGCTTTCTTT. Amino acid sequence: CASSQGHWNTEAFF.

The rearrangement joins TRBV5-1 to TRBJ2-5, with a tentative D call TRBD1 (6 bases). The V gene's germline CDR1 is SGHRS and CDR2 YFSETQ. The length of the CDR3 is 18 residues. Trimming stripped 4 bases from V and 0 bases from J, with 22 bases between. CDR3 region: CASSDPWLGAWNQETQYF. CDR3 nucleotide sequence: TGCGCCAGCAGCGACCCCTGGTTGGGGGCCTGGAACCAAGAGACCCAGTACTTC.

The chain recombines TRBV9 with TRBJ1-2; weak D call: TRBD1 (6 bases). The CDR3 loop spans 15 amino acids. Trimming took off 1 base at V and 0 bases at J, with 10 bases between the two ends. CDR1 is SGDLS and CDR2 is YYNGEE in the germline V gene. The CDR3 sequence is CASSVSRTANYGYTF. CDR3 bases: TGTGCCAGCAGCGTAAGCCGGACAGCTAACTATGGCTACACCTTC.

The chain joins TRBV15 to TRBJ1-2, with TRBD1 matching over 9 bases. The V gene end was trimmed by 5 bases and the J gene end by 7 bases; junction bases not matched to a gene: 11. Germline lookup yields CDR1 LNHNV and CDR2 YYDKDF (reference sequence). This CDR3 region has 15 residues. CDR3 coding DNA: TGTGCCACCAGCCACGTAGTGGGACAGGGACCTGGCTACACCTTC. It specifies CATSHVVGQGPGYTF.

The rearrangement links TRBV30 to TRBJ1-1; D remains unclear. There are 17 residues in the CDR3. V gave up 0 bases and J gave up 1 base, with 18 bases separating them. Germline V gene sequence: CDR1 GTSNPN, CDR2 SVGIG (reference sequence). CDR3 sequence reads: CAWSVYKQLHKNTEAFF. CDR3 bases: TGTGCCTGGAGTGTTTATAAACAGCTTCATAAGAACACTGAAGCTTTCTTT. Using reference TRBV30 and TRBJ1-1 for the parts outside the CDR3, the full variable domain is SQTIHQWPATLVQPVGSPLSLECTVEGTSNPNLYWYRQAAGRGLQLLFYSVGIGQISSEVPQNLSASRPQDRQFILSSKKLLLSDSGFYLCAWSVYKQLHKNTEAFFGQGTRLTVV.

For this clone: Other DNA sequences in this specimen translate into the identical CDR3. The chain joins TRBV11-2 to TRBJ1-1; 10 nucleotides line up with TRBD1. V lost 3 bases and J lost 5; bases outside the gene matches: 3. The CDR3 consists of 14 residues. Germline values: CDR1 SGHAT, CDR2 FQNNGV. CDR3 nucleotide sequence: TGTGCCAGCAGCTTGGGACAGGGGAAAACTGAAGCTTTCTTT. Amino acids: CASSLGQGKTEAFF.

The chain has TRBV7-3 and TRBJ1-1, with 10 bases matching TRBD1. The CDR3 covers 14 residues. The germline gives CDR1 SGHTA, CDR2 FQGTGA. Germline trimming cut 5 bases from V and 5 bases from J; bases unmatched to any gene: 5. The CDR3 loop reads CASSRTGGGTEAFF. The DNA of the CDR3 is TGTGCCAGCAGCCGGACAGGGGGGGGGACTGAAGCTTTCTTT. Full variable domain (outside the CDR3, taken from reference TRBV7-3 and TRBJ1-1): GAGVSQTPSNKVTEKGKYVELRCDPISGHTALYWYRQSLGQGPEFLIYFQGTGAADDSGLPNDRFFAVRPEGSVSTLKIQRTERGDSAVYLCASSRTGGGTEAFFGQGTRLTVV.

V gene TRBV4-1 combines with J gene TRBJ2-5; 9 nucleotides line up with TRBD2. Trimming removed 4 bases from V and 3 bases from J; junction bases left unmatched: 15. The V gene's germline CDR1 is MGHRA and CDR2 YSYEKL. The CDR3 has 18 residues. The CDR3 reads CASSPETRSSGRKETQYF. The CDR3 coding sequence is TGCGCCAGCAGCCCGGAAACGAGGAGTAGCGGGAGAAAAGAGACCCAGTACTTC.

The genes are TRBV19 and TRBJ2-5; 13 bases are shared with TRBD2. The CDR3 consists of 16 residues. CDR1 and CDR2 from the germline V gene are LNHDA and SQIVND (reference sequence). Unmatched junction bases numbered 5, after V lost 5 bases and J lost 2 bases. The CDR3 DNA reads TGTGCCAGTAGTGAAGGACTAGCGGGGGAACAAGAGACCCAGTACTTC. Protein: CASSEGLAGEQETQYF.

This chain joins TRBV10-3 and TRBJ2-7; 7 nucleotides align to TRBD2. After removal of 4 bases from V and 3 bases from J, the junction contained 15 bases not matched to a gene. Germline V gene data show CDR1 as ENHRY and CDR2 as SYGVKD. This CDR3 is 17 amino acids long. CDR3 sequence: CAISGYEHAGEDYEQYF. The CDR3 DNA reads as TGTGCCATCAGTGGGTATGAACACGCGGGAGAGGACTACGAGCAGTACTTC.

The V call is TRBV7-2, the J call TRBJ2-3; TRBD2 agrees at 9 bases. CDR3 size: 16 residues. The J segment lost 2 bases and the V segment lost 3 bases, leaving 6 bases of the junction unmatched. The germline CDR1 and CDR2 sequences are SGHTA and FQGNSA. The CDR3 sequence is CASSFGLAGFTDTQYF. For the CDR3, the DNA is TGTGCCAGCAGCTTCGGGCTAGCGGGGTTCACAGATACGCAGTATTTT.

This chain joins TRBV6-5 and TRBJ2-5; D might be TRBD1 (5 bases). V lost 5 bases to trimming and J lost 1 base, with 14 bases between them. In germline, CDR1 is MNHEY, CDR2 SVGAGI. CDR3 length: 15 amino acids. CDR3 region: CASSPGTGGQETQYF. For the CDR3, the DNA is TGTGCCAGCAGTCCAGGCACAGGTGGCCAAGAGACCCAGTACTTC.

The genes are TRBV11-2 and TRBJ1-1; D is ambiguous. Trimming pared 4 bases from V and 1 base from J, leaving 10 bases between. This CDR3 spans 14 amino acids. Looked up from germline, CDR1 is SGHAT and CDR2 is FQNNGV. The CDR3 protein is CASSWLLPNTEAFF. The CDR3 DNA is TGTGCCAGCAGCTGGCTGTTACCGAACACTGAAGCTTTCTTT.